The entry that follows covers one T cell receptor beta chain sequence. The sample originates from a study of cytomegalovirus exposure and HLA in healthy donors. The primer mix had 60 Vbeta and 13 Jbeta primers. The data were produced by immunoSEQ multiplex PCR, yet TCRdb's version contains in-frame clones alone and is incomplete. Of around 220,000 clones listed, 60% to 80% were seen once; the top ten hold about 1.9%. This clonotype was obtained from a woman younger than 45 in good health and CMV-seronegative. Sequenced: PBMCs.

In nucleotides, the CDR3 is TGTGCCAGCAGCCCTAGACAGAACATGAACACTGAAGCTTTCTTT. Translation gives CASSPRQNMNTEAFF. This rearrangement joins TRBV5-5 to TRBJ1-1; D perhaps matches TRBD1 (5 bases). Germline CDR1 reads SGHKS; CDR2 reads YYEKEE (reference sequence). Trimming stripped 4 bases from V and 0 bases from J, with 13 bases between. This CDR3 spans 15 amino acids.